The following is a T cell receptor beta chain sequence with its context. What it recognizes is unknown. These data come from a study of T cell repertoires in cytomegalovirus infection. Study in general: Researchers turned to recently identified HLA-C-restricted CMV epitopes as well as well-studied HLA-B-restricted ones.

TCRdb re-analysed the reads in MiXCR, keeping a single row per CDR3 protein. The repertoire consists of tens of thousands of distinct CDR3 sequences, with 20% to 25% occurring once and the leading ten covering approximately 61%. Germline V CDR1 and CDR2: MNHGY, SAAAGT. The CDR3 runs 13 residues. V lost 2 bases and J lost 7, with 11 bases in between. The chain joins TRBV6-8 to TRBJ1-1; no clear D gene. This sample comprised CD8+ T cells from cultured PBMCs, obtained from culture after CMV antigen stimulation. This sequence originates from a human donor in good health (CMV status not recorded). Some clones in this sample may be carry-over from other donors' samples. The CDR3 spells CASSYGHPNEAFF. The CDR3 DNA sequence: TGTGCCAGCAGTTACGGCCACCCCAATGAAGCTTTCTTT.